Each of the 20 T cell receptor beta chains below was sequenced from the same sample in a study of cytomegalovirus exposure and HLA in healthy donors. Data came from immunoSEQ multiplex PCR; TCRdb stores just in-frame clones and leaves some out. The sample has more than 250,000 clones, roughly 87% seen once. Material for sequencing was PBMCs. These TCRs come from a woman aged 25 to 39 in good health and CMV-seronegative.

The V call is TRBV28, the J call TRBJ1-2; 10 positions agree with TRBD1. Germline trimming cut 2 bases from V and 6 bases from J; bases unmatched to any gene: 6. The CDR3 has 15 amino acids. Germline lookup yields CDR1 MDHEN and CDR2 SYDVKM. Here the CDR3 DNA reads TGTGCCAGCAGTTTACCATCGACAGGGGGCCATGGCTACACCTTC. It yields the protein CASSLPSTGGHGYTF.

CDR3 sequence: CASSVESLPGQGSGELFF. The CDR3 DNA reads as TGTGCCAGCAGCGTAGAAAGTTTGCCAGGACAGGGGTCCGGGGAGCTGTTTTTT. The chain is built from TRBV9 and TRBJ2-2, with 9 bases aligning to TRBD1. The CDR3 sequence is 18 residues long. Trimming cost V 0 bases and J 6 bases; bases outside gene matches: 12. CDR1 and CDR2 from the germline V gene are SGDLS and YYNGEE. Drawing the rest from reference TRBV9 and TRBJ2-2, the complete variable domain is DSGVTQTPKHLITATGQRVTLRCSPRSGDLSVYWYQQSLDQGLQFLIQYYNGEERAKGNILERFSAQQFPDLHSELNLSSLELGDSALYFCASSVESLPGQGSGELFFGEGSRLTVL.

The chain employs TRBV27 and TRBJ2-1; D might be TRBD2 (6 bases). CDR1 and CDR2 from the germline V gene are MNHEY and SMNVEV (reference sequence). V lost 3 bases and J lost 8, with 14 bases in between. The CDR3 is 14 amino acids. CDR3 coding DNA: TGTGCCAGCAGTTTGGGGGGAGAATGGTATGAGCAGTTCTTC. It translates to CASSLGGEWYEQFF.

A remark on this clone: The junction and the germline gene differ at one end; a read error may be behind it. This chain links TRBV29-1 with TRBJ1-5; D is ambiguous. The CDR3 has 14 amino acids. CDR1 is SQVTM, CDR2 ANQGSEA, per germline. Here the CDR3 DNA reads TGCAGCGTTGGATTCTCGGATAGCAATCAGTCCCAGCATTTT. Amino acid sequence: CSVGFSDSNQSQHF.

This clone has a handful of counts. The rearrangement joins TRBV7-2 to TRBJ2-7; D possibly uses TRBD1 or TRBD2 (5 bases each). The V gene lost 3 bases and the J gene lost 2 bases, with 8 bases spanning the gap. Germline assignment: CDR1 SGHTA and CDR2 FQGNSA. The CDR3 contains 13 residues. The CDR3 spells CASSFGATYEQYF. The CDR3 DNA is TGTGCCAGCAGCTTCGGGGCAACCTACGAGCAGTACTTC. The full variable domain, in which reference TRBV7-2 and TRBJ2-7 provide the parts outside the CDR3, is GAGVSQSPSNKVTEKGKDVELRCDPISGHTALYWYRQSLGQGLEFLIYFQGNSAPDKSGLPSDRFSAERTGGSVSTLTIQRTQQEDSAVYLCASSFGATYEQYFGPGTRLTVT.

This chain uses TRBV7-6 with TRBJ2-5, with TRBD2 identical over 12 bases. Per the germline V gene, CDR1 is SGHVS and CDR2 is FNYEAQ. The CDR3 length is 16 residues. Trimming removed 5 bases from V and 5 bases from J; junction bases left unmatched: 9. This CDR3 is CASSLSSGRGQETQYF. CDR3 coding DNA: TGTGCCAGCAGCCTCTCTAGCGGGAGGGGGCAGGAGACCCAGTACTTC.

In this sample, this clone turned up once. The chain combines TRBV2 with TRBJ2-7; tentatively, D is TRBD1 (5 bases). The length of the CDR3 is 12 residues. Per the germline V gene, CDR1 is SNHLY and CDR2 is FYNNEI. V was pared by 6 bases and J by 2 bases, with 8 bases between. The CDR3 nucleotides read TGTGCCAGCAGCGACAGAACCTACGAGCAGTACTTC. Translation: CASSDRTYEQYF.

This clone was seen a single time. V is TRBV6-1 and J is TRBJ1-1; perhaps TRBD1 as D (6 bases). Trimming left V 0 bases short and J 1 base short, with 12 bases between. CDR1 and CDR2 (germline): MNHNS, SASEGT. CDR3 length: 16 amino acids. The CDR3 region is CASSEAPRGSNTEAFF. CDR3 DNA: TGTGCCAGCAGTGAAGCCCCCAGGGGTTCGAACACTGAAGCTTTCTTT.

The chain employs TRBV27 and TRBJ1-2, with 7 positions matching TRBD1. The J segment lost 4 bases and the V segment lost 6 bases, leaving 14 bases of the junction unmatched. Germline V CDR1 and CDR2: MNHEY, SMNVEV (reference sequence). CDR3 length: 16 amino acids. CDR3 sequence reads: CASSRTGVSGGYGYTF. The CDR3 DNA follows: TGTGCCAGCAGCCGGACAGGTGTATCGGGTGGCTATGGCTACACCTTC.

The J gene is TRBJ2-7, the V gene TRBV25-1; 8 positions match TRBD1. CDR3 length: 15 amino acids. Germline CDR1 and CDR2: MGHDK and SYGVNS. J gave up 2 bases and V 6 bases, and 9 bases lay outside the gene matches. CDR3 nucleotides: TGTGCCAGCAGCCGAGGCAGGACAGGGCCCTACGAGCAGTACTTC. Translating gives CASSRGRTGPYEQYF.

The CDR3 sequence: CASRDRDTEAFF. The CDR3 DNA reads as TGTGCCAGCCGGGACAGAGACACTGAAGCTTTCTTT. V and J are TRBV19 and TRBJ1-1; TRBD1 agrees at 7 bases. Trimming took 9 bases from V and 3 from J; bases not matched to a gene: 4. Per the germline V gene, CDR1 is LNHDA and CDR2 is SQIVND (reference sequence). The CDR3 consists of 12 residues.

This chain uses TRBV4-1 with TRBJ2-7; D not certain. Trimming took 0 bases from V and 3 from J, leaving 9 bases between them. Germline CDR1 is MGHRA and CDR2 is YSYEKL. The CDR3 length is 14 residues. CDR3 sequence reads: CASSQDLEYYEQYF. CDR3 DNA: TGCGCCAGCAGCCAAGATCTGGAATACTACGAGCAGTACTTC.

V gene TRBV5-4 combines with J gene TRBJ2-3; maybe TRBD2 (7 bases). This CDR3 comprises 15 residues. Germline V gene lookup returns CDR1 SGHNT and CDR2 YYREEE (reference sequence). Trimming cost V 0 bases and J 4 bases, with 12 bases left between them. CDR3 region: CASSLAGAGADTQYF. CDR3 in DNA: TGTGCCAGCAGCTTGGCAGGGGCGGGGGCAGATACGCAGTATTTT.

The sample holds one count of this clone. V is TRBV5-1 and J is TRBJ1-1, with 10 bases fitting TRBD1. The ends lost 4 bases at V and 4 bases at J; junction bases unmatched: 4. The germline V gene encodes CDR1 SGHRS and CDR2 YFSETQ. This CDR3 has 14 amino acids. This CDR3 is CASSNGQGGTEAFF. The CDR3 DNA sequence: TGCGCCAGCAGCAACGGACAGGGGGGCACTGAAGCTTTCTTT.

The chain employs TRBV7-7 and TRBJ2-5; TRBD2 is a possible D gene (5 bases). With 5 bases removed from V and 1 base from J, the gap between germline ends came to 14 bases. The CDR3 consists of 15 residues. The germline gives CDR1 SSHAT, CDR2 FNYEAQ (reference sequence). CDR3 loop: CASSLTGLPQETQYF. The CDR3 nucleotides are TGTGCCAGCAGCCTCACCGGACTGCCCCAAGAGACCCAGTACTTC.

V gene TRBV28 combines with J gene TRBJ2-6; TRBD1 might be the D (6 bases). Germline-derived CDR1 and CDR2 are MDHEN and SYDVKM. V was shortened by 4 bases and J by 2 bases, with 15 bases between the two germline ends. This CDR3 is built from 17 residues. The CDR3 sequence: CASSSRKGVPGANVLTF. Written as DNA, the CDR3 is TGTGCCAGCAGTTCCCGTAAGGGGGTACCTGGGGCCAACGTCCTGACTTTC.

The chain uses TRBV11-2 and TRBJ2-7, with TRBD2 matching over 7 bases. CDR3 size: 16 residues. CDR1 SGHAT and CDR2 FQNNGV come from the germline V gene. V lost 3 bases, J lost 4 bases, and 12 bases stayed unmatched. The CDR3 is CASSFAPGGLGYEQYF. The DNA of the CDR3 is TGTGCCAGCAGCTTCGCCCCGGGGGGTCTCGGTTACGAGCAGTACTTC.

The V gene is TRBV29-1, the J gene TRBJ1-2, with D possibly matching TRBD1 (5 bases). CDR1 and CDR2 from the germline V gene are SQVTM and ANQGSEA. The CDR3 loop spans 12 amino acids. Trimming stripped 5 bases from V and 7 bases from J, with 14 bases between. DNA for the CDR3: TGCAGCGTTCAGGTGGGGGTTGGTGGCTACACCTTC. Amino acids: CSVQVGVGGYTF. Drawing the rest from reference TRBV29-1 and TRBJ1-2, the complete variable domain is SAVISQKPSRDICQRGTSLTIQCQVDSQVTMMFWYRQQPGQSLTLIATANQGSEATYESGFVIDKFPISRPNLTFSTLTVSNMSPEDSSIYLCSVQVGVGGYTFGSGTRLTVV.

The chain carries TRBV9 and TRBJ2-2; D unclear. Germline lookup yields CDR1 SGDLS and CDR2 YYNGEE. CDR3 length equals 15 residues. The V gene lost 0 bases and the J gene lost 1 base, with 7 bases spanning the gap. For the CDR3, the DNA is TGTGCCAGCAGCGTAGGGGCCGTGAACACCGGGGAGCTGTTTTTT. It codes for CASSVGAVNTGELFF.

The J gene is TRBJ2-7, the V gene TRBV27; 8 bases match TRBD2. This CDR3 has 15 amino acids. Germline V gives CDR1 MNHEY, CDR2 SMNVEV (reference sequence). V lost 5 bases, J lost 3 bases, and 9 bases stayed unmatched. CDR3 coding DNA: TGTGCCAGCAGTGGCCGTCGGGGGGGGGTCTACGAGCAGTACTTC. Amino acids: CASSGRRGGVYEQYF.